This T cell receptor beta chain came from a study of T cell repertoires in cytomegalovirus infection. Study information: An indication of both CMV infection and matching HLA type came from public TCR beta signatures.

Remarks on this clonotype: No antigen is known for it.

General study findings and limits: Cumulative public TCR beta family frequency identified CMV carriers with the relevant HLA. It was HLA-C-restricted CMV-specific TCR beta clonotypes that dominated the response ex vivo.

The V gene lost 0 bases and the J gene lost 2 bases, with 15 bases spanning the gap. CDR3 length: 17 amino acids. The germline V gene encodes CDR1 SGHDT and CDR2 YYEEEE. TCRdb used MiXCR to reprocess the reads, holding one entry per CDR3 protein. The repertoire holds about 740,000 distinct CDR3 sequences, with approximately 34% as singletons. The sample taken for sequencing was PBMCs. The source of this sequence is a human donor in good health (CMV status not recorded). Some clones in this sample may be carry-over from other donors' samples. The chain employs TRBV5-6 and TRBJ1-5, with no clear D. The CDR3 bases are TGTGCCAGCAGCTTGGTTCCAGCCACCCGGGGCAATCAGCCCCAGCATTTT. Translated: CASSLVPATRGNQPQHF.